The entry below gives a single T cell receptor (beta chain) sequence along with its context. Its antigen remains unknown. TCRdb processed the reads anew with MiXCR; each CDR3 protein has one entry. Of tens of thousands of distinct CDR3 sequences in the sample, roughly half were seen once. Germline lookup yields CDR1 MGHRA and CDR2 YSYEKL. The V gene end was trimmed by 4 bases and the J gene end by 1 base; junction bases not matched to a gene: 16. The CDR3 has 19 residues. This sample stems from a study of T cell repertoires in cytomegalovirus infection. Whole-study context: From public TCR beta signatures came an indication of both CMV infection and matching HLA type.

General study findings and limits: Adding up the frequency of public TCR beta families identified people who carried CMV plus the relevant HLA. In two of eight donors, the top clonotype was HLA-C-restricted CMV-specific.

The origin of this receptor is a human donor in good health (CMV status not recorded). Some clones in this sample may be carry-over from other donors' samples. The V call is TRBV4-1, the J call TRBJ1-1, with 9 bases fitting TRBD1. Sequenced material: CD8+ T cells from cultured PBMCs, taken from culture after CMV antigen stimulation. CDR3 residues: CASSRAPGGTGRANTEAFF. Written as DNA, the CDR3 is TGCGCCAGCAGCCGCGCACCTGGGGGGACAGGGAGGGCGAACACTGAAGCTTTCTTT.